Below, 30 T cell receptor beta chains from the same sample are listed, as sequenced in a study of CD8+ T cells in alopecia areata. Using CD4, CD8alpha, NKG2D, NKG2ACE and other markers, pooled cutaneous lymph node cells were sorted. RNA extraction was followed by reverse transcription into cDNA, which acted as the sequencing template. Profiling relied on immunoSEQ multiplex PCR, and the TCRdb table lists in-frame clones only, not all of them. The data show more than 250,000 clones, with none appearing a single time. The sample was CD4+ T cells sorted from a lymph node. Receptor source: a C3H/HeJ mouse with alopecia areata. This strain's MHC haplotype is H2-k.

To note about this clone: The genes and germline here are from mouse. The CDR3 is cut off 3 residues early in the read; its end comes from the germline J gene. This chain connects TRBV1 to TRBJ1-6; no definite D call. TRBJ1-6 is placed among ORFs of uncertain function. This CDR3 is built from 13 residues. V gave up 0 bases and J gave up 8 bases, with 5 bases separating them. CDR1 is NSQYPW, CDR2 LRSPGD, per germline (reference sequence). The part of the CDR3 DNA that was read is TGCACCTGCAGTGCAGATGGGGATTCGCCC. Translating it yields CTCSADGDSP. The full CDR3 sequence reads CTCSADGDSPLYF.

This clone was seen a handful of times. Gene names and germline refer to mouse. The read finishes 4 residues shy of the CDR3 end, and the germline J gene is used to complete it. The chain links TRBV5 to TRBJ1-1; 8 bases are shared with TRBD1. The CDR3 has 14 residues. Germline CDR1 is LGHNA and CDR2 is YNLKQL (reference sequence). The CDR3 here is CASSHDRGATEVFF. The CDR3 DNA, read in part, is TGTGCCAGCAGCCATGACAGGGGAGCGACA.

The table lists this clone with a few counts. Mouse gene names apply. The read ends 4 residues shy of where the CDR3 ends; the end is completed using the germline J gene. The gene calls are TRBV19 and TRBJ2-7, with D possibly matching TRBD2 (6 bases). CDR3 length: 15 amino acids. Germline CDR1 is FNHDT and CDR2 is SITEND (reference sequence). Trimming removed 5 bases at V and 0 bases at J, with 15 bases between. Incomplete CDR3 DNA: TGTGCCAGCAGGCCCCCAAACTGGGTCTCCTAT. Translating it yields CASRPPNWVSY. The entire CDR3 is CASRPPNWVSYEQYF.

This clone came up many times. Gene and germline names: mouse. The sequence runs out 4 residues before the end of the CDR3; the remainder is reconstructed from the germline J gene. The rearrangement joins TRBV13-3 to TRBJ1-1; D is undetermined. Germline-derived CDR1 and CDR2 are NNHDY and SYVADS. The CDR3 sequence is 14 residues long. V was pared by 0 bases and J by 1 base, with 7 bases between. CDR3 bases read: TGTGCCAGCAGTGATGCTTTAGGGAACACA. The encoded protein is CASSDALGNT. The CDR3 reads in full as CASSDALGNTEVFF.

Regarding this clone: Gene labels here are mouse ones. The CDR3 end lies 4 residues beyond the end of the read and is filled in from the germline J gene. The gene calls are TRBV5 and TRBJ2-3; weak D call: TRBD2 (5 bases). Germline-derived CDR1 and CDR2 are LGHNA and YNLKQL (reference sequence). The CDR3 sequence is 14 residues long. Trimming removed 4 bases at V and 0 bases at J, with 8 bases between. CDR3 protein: CASSRLSSAETLYF. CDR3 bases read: TGTGCCAGCAGCCGACTGTCTAGTGCAGAA.

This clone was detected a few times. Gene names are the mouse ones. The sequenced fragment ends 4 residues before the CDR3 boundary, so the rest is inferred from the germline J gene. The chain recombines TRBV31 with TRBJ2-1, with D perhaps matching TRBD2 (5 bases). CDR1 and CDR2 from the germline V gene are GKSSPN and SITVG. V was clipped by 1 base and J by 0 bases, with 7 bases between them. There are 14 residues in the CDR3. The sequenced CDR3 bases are TGTGCCTGGAGTCGACTGCTTAACTATGCT. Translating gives CAWSRLLNYA. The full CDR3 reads CAWSRLLNYAEQFF.

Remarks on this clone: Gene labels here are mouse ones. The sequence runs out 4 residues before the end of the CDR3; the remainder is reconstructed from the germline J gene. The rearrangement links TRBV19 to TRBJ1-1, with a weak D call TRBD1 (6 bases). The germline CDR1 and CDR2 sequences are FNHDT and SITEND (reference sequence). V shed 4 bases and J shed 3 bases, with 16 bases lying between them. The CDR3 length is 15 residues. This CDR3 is CASSGGGAVYTEVFF. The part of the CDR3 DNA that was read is TGTGCCAGCAGTGGGGGGGGCGCGGTATACACA.

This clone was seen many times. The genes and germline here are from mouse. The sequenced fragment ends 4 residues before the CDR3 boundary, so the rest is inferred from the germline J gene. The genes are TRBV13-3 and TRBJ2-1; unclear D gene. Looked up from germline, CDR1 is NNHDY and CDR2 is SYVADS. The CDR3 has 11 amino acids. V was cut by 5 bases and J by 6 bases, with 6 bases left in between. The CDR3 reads CASRAGAEQFF. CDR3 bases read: TGTGCCAGCAGGGCTGGTGCT.

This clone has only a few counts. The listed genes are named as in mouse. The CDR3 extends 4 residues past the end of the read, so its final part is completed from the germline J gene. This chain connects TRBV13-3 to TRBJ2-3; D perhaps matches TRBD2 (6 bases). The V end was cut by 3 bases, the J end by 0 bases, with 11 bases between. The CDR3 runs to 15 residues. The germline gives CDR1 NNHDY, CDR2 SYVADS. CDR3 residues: CASSVGGLSAETLYF. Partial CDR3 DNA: TGTGCCAGCAGTGTTGGGGGTCTGAGTGCAGAA.

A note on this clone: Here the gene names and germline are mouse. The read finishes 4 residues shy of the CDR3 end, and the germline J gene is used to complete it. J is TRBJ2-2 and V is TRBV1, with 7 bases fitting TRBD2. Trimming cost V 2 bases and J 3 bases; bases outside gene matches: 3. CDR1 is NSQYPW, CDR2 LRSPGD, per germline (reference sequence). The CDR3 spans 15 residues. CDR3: CTCSALGDYTGQLYF. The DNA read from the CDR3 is TGCACCTGCAGTGCACTGGGGGATTACACCGGG. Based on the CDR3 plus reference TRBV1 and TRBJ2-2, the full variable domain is VTLLEQNPRWRLVPRGQAVNLRCILKNSQYPWMSWYQQDLQKQLQWLFTLRSPGDKEVKSLPGADYLATRVTDTELRLQVANMSQGRTLYCTCSALGDYTGQLYFGEGSKLTVL.

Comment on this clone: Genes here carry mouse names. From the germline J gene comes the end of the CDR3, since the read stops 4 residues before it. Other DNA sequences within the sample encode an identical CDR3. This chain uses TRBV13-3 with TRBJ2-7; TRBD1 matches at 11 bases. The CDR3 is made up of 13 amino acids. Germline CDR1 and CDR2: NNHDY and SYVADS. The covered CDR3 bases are TGTGCCAGCAGCGCGGACAGGGGGCAT. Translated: CASSADRGH. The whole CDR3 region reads CASSADRGHEQYF.

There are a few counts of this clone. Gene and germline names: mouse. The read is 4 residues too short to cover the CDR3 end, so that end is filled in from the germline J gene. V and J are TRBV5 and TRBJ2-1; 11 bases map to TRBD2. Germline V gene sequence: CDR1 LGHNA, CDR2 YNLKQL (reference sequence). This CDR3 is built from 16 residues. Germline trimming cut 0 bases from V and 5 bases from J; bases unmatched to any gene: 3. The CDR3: CASSQESDWGDAEQFF. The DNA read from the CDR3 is TGTGCCAGCAGCCAAGAATCGGACTGGGGGGATGCT.

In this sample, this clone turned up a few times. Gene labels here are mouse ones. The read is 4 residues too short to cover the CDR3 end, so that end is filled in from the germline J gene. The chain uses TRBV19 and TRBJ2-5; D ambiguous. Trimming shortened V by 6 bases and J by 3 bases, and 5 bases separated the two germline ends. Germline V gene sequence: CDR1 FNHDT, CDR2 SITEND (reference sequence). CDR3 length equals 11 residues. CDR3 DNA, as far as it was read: TGTGCCAGCACCCAGCAAGAC. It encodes CASTQQD. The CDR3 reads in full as CASTQQDTQYF.

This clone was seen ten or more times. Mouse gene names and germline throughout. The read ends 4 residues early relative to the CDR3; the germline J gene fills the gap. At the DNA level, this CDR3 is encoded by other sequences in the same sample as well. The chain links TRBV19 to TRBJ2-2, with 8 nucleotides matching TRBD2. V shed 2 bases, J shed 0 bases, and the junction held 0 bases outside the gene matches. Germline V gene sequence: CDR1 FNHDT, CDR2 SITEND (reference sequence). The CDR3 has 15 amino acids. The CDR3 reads CASSIGGANTGQLYF. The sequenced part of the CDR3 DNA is TGTGCCAGCAGTATTGGGGGGGCAAACACCGGG.

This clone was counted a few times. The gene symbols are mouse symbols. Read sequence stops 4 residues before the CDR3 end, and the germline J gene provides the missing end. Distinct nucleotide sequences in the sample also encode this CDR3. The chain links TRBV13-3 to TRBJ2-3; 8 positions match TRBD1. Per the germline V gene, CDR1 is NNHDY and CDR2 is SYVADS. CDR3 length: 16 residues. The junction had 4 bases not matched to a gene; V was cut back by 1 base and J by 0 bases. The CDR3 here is CASSDRTGSSAETLYF. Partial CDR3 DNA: TGTGCCAGCAGTGATCGGACAGGGTCTAGTGCAGAA.

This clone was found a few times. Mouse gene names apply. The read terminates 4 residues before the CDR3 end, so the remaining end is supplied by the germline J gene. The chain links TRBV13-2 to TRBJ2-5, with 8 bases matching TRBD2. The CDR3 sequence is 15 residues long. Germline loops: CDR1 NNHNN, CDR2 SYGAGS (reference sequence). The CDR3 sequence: CASGDALGGSDTQYF. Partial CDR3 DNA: TGTGCCAGCGGTGATGCCTTGGGGGGGAGTGAC.

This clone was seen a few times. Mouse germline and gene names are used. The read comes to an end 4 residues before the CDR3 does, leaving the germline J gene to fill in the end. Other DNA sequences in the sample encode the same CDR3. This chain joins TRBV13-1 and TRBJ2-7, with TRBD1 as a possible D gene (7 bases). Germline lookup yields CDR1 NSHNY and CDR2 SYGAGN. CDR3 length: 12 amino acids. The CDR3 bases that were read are TGTGCCAGCAGTGCAGGGGGGTAT. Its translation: CASSAGGY. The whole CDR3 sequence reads CASSAGGYEQYF.

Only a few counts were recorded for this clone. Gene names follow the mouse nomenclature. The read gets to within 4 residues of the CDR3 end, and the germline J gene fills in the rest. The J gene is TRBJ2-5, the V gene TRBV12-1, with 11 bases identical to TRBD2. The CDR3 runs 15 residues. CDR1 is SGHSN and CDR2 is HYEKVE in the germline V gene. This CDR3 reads CASSITGGAGDTQYF. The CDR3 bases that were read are TGTGCCAGCTCTATCACTGGGGGGGCCGGAGAC.

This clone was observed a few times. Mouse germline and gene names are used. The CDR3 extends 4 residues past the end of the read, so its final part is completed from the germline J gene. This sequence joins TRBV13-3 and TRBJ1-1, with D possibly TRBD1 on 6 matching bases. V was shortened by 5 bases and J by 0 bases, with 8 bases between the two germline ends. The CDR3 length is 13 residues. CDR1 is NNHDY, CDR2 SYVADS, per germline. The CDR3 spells CASRRTANTEVFF. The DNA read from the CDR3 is TGTGCCAGCAGGAGGACAGCAAACACA.

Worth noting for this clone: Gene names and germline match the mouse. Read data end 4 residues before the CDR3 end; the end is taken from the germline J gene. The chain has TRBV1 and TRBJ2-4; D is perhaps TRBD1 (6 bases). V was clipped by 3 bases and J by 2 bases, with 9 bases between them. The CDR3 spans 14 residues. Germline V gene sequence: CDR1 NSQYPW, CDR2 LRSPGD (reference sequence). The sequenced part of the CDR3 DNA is TGCACCTGCAGTGCCCGGGACAATCAAAAC. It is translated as CTCSARDNQN. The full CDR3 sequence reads CTCSARDNQNTLYF.

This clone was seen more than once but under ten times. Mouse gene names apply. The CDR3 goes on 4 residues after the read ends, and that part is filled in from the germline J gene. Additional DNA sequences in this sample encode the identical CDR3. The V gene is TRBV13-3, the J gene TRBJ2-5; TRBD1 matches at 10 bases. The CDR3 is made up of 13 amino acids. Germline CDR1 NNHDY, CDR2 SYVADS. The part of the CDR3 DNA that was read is TGTGCCAGCAGTCGACAGGGGGCCGAC. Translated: CASSRQGAD. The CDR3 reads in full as CASSRQGADTQYF.

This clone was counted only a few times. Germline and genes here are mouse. CDR3 sequence reads: CAWSRGWDSAETLYF. Incomplete CDR3 DNA: TGTGCCTGGAGTCGAGGCTGGGATAGTGCAGAA. The chain couples TRBV31 to TRBJ2-3; TRBD2 is a possible D gene (5 bases). The CDR3 end falls 4 residues outside the read, so it is completed with the germline J gene. The length of the CDR3 is 15 residues. Trimming removed 1 base at V and 0 bases at J, with 11 bases between. Germline V gene sequence: CDR1 GKSSPN, CDR2 SITVG. Full variable domain (remainder filled in from reference TRBV31 and TRBJ2-3): AQTIHQWPVAEIKAVGSPLSLGCTIKGKSSPNLYWYWQATGGTLQQLFYSITVGQVESVVQLNLSASRPKDDQFILSTEKLLLSHSGFYLCAWSRGWDSAETLYFGSGTRLTVL.

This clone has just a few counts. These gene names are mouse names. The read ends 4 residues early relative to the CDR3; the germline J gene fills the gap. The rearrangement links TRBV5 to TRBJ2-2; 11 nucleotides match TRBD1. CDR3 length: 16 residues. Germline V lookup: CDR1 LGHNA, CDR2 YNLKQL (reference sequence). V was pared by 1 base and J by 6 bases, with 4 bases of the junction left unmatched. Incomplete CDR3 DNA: TGTGCCAGCAGCCAAGCAGGACAGGGGGCCGCCGGG. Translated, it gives CASSQAGQGAAG. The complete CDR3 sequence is CASSQAGQGAAGQLYF.

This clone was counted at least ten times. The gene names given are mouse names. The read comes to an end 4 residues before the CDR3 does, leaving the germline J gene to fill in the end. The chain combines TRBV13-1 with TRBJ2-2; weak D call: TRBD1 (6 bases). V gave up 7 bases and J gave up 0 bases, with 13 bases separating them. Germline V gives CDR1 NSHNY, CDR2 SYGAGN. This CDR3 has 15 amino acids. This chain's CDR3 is CASGPGQPNTGQLYF. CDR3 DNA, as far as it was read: TGTGCCAGCGGACCGGGACAACCAAACACCGGG.

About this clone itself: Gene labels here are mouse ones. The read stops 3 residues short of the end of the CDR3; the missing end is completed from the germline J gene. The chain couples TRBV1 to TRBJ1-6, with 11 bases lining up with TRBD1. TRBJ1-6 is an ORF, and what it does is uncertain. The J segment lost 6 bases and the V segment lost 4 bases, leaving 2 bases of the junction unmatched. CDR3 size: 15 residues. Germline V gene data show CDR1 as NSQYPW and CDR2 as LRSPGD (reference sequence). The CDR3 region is CTCSGGTGGNSPLYF. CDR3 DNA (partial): TGCACCTGCAGTGGGGGGACAGGGGGTAATTCGCCC.

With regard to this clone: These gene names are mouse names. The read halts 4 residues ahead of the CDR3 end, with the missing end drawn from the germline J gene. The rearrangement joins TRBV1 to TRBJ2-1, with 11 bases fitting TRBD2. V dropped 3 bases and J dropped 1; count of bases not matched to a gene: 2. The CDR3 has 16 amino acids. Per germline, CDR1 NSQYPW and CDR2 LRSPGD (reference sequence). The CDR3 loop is CTCSATGGANYAEQFF. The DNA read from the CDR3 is TGCACCTGCAGTGCCACTGGGGGGGCAAACTATGCT.

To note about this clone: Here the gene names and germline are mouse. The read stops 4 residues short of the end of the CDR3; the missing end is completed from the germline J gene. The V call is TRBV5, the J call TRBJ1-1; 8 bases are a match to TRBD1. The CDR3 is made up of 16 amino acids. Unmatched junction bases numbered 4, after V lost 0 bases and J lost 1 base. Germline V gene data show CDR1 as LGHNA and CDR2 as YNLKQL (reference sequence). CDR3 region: CASSQEGDRRNTEVFF. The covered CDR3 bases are TGTGCCAGCAGCCAAGAGGGGGACAGGAGAAACACA.

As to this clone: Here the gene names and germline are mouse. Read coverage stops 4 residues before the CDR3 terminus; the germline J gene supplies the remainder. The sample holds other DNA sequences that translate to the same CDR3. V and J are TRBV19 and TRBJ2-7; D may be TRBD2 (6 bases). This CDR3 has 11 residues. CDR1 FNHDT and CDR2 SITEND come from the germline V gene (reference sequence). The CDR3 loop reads CASRGGDEQYF. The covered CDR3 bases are TGTGCCAGCAGGGGGGGAGAT. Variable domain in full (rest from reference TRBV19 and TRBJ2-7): GGIITQTPKFLIGQEGQKLTLKCQQNFNHDTMYWYRQDSGKGLRLIYYSITENDLQKGDLSEGYDASREKKSSFSLTVTSAQKNEMAVFLCASRGGDEQYFGPGTRLTVL.

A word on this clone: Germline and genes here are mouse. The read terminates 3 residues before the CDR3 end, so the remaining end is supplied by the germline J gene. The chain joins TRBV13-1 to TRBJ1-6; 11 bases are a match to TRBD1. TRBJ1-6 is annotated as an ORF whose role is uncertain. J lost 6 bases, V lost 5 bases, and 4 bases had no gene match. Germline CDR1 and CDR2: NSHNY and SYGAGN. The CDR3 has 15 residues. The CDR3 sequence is CASRRTGGVNSPLYF. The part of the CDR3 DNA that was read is TGTGCCAGCAGGCGGACAGGGGGCGTTAATTCGCCC.

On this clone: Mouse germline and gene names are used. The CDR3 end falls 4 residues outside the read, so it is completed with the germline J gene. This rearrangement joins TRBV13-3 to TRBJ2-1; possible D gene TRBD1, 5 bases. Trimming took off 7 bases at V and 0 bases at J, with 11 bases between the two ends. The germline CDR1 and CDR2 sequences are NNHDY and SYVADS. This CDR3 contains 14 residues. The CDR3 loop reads CASEGKTNYAEQFF. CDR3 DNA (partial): TGTGCCAGCGAGGGGAAGACTAACTATGCT.